The 14 T cell receptor beta chains reported below all come from one sample, sequenced in a study of beta chain features in type 1 diabetes. The investigators reverse transcribed all of the isolated RNA, so they sequenced expressed TCRB transcripts. Data came from immunoSEQ multiplex PCR; TCRdb stores just in-frame clones and leaves some out. The table lists about 620,000 clones, roughly a sixth of them singletons. The sequenced material came from naive CD4+ T cells from blood. The receptors were gathered from a man aged 18 to 30 in good health.

In this sample, this clone turned up a few times. The genes are TRBV7-7 and TRBJ2-7; D is perhaps TRBD1 (6 bases). The CDR3 covers 15 residues. Per germline, CDR1 SSHAT and CDR2 FNYEAQ (reference sequence). With 2 bases removed from V and 5 bases from J, the gap between germline ends came to 16 bases. This CDR3 is CASSLILTGPDEQYF. CDR3 coding DNA: TGTGCCAGCAGCTTAATCCTAACAGGGCCAGACGAGCAGTACTTC.

CDR3 residues: CASSVGLEPSGNTIYF. DNA for the CDR3: TGTGCCAGCAGCGTAGGTTTGGAACCCTCTGGAAACACCATATATTTT. The chain is built from TRBV9 and TRBJ1-3; D ambiguous. The V and J ends lost 0 bases and 0 bases respectively, with 10 bases between them. The CDR3 sequence is 16 residues long. CDR1 SGDLS and CDR2 YYNGEE come from the germline V gene.

This clone was observed a handful of times. This chain uses TRBV11-2 with TRBJ2-1, with TRBD2 matching over 9 bases. The CDR3 is made up of 16 amino acids. J lost 4 bases, V lost 7 bases, and 11 bases had no gene match. The germline CDR1 and CDR2 sequences are SGHAT and FQNNGV. Here the CDR3 DNA reads TGTGCCAGCACCTATAGCGGGGGCTTTTGGTACAATGAGCAGTTCTTC. Residues: CASTYSGGFWYNEQFF.

The chain joins TRBV30 to TRBJ2-7; D perhaps matches TRBD2 (6 bases). The CDR3 runs to 12 residues. Trimming removed 4 bases at V and 4 bases at J, with 11 bases between. Germline assignment: CDR1 GTSNPN and CDR2 SVGIG (reference sequence). CDR3 bases: TGTGCCTGGAATGCGGGGCAATACGAGCAGTACTTC. Its protein product is CAWNAGQYEQYF.

This clone has at least ten counts. The V call is TRBV13, the J call TRBJ2-5, with D maybe TRBD2 (7 bases). Trimming stripped 6 bases from V and 4 bases from J, with 12 bases between. Germline V gene lookup returns CDR1 PRHDT and CDR2 FYEKMQ (reference sequence). The CDR3 sequence is 13 residues long. The CDR3, as DNA: TGTGCCAGCAGGCCAAGGGGGGGAGAGACCCAGTACTTC. Protein: CASRPRGGETQYF.

This clone was seen a handful of times. The chain links TRBV18 to TRBJ2-1, with D perhaps matching TRBD2 (7 bases). Between the trimmed V and J ends, which lost 6 bases and 8 bases, there was a span of 11 bases. CDR1 and CDR2 from the germline V gene are KGHSH and LQKENI. The CDR3 is made up of 12 amino acids. The CDR3 is CASSPGGYEQFF. CDR3 in DNA: TGTGCCAGCTCCCCGGGGGGCTATGAGCAGTTCTTC.

The chain uses TRBV27 and TRBJ2-7; D possibly corresponds to TRBD1 (6 bases). Trimming cost V 2 bases and J 1 base, with 21 bases left between them. The germline V gene encodes CDR1 MNHEY and CDR2 SMNVEV (reference sequence). CDR3 size: 18 residues. CDR3 in amino acids: CASSLRTQRQAFSYEQYF. The CDR3 DNA follows: TGTGCCAGCAGTTTACGAACGCAAAGACAGGCGTTTTCCTACGAGCAGTACTTC.

This clone was observed a few times. V gene TRBV4-1 combines with J gene TRBJ2-7; 11 nucleotides align to TRBD1. The CDR3 contains 15 residues. V trimming: 5 bases; J trimming: 7 bases; junction bases outside the gene matches: 10. The germline V gene encodes CDR1 MGHRA and CDR2 YSYEKL. The CDR3 sequence is CASSYPGQGVWEQYF. As DNA, the CDR3 is TGCGCCAGCAGCTACCCGGGACAGGGGGTATGGGAGCAGTACTTC.

This clone was recorded a few times. CDR3 in amino acids: CASTSYGYTF. In DNA form, the CDR3 reads TGTGCCAGCACCAGCTATGGCTACACCTTC. This chain connects TRBV11-3 to TRBJ1-2; D is unresolved. This CDR3 region has 10 residues. Trimming took 7 bases from V and 4 from J, leaving 4 bases between them. In germline, CDR1 is SGHNT, CDR2 YENEEA.

This clone turned up a few times. The rearrangement joins TRBV4-2 to TRBJ2-3; D remains ambiguous. V shed 2 bases and J shed 6 bases, with 12 bases lying between them. The CDR3 totals 14 residues. CDR1 and CDR2 (germline): LGHNA, YNFKEQ. The CDR3 nucleotides are TGTGCCAGCAGCCAACGACCGATTCTGGATACGCAGTATTTT. Its translation: CASSQRPILDTQYF.

The chain employs TRBV7-9 and TRBJ2-3; 10 positions agree with TRBD2. The CDR3 runs 17 residues. Losses at the gene ends were 5 bases for V and 2 bases for J; bases not matched to a gene: 10. CDR1 is SEHNR and CDR2 is FQNEAQ in the germline V gene (reference sequence). This chain's CDR3 is CASSPMRTSGLTDTQYF. Written as DNA, the CDR3 is TGTGCCAGCAGCCCTATGAGGACTAGCGGACTCACAGATACGCAGTATTTT.

The J gene is TRBJ2-7, the V gene TRBV4-2, with 13 bases aligning to TRBD2. V lost 2 bases and J lost 5; bases outside the gene matches: 15. CDR1 is LGHNA, CDR2 YNFKEQ, per germline. This CDR3 is 19 amino acids long. The CDR3 DNA reads as TGTGCCAGCAGCCAACTCCCCGGGACTAGCGGGACTGGAAGGAACGAGCAGTACTTC. Residues: CASSQLPGTSGTGRNEQYF.

The V gene is TRBV5-4, the J gene TRBJ2-7; D tentatively fits TRBD1 or TRBD2 (6 bases each). CDR3 length: 13 amino acids. Germline loops: CDR1 SGHNT, CDR2 YYREEE (reference sequence). The V gene lost 2 bases and the J gene lost 4 bases, with 10 bases spanning the gap. CDR3 residues: CASSFQGRYEQYF. The DNA of the CDR3 is TGTGCCAGCAGCTTTCAGGGGAGGTACGAGCAGTACTTC.

The V gene is TRBV7-2, the J gene TRBJ1-4; D call uncertain. Looked up from germline, CDR1 is SGHTA and CDR2 is FQGNSA. This CDR3 spans 12 amino acids. V was cut by 3 bases and J by 7 bases, with 6 bases left in between. CDR3 amino acids: CASSLEREKLFF. CDR3 DNA: TGTGCCAGCAGCTTGGAGCGTGAAAAACTGTTTTTT.